Following are 10 T cell receptor beta chains from one sample sequenced in a study of T cells after yellow fever vaccination. TCRdb reanalysed the 5' RACE reads using MiXCR and keeps one entry per CDR3 protein. The profile shows 250,000 to 350,000 distinct CDR3 sequences, roughly 8.7% of them singletons. The material was CD4+ T cells sorted from PBMCs, obtained 5 days after the yellow fever booster vaccination. Receptors originate from a man between 18 and 35 years old who received the YFV17D yellow fever vaccine.

The CDR3 DNA reads TGTGCCAGCAGGATCGATAGCAATCAGCCCCAGCATTTT. It codes for CASRIDSNQPQHF. This sequence joins TRBV18 and TRBJ1-5; no clear D. Looked up from germline, CDR1 is KGHSH and CDR2 is LQKENI. The CDR3 has 13 residues. Between the trimmed V and J ends, which lost 8 bases and 0 bases, there was a span of 8 bases. The entire variable domain, with the rest obtained from reference TRBV18 and TRBJ1-5, is as follows: NAGVMQNPRHLVRRRGQEARLRCSPMKGHSHVYWYRQLPEEGLKFMVYLQKENIIDESGMPKERFSAEFPKEGPSILRIQQVVRGDSAAYFCASRIDSNQPQHFGDGTRLSIL.

This sequence joins TRBV6-4 and TRBJ1-1; D is possibly TRBD1 (6 bases). V lost 5 bases to trimming and J lost 4 bases, with 17 bases between them. This CDR3 region has 15 residues. Germline V gene sequence: CDR1 MRHNA, CDR2 SNTAGT. The CDR3 nucleotides are TGTGCCAGCAGTAGGACAGCCAGGGGAAGCACTGAAGCTTTCTTT. This translates into CASSRTARGSTEAFF.

This clonotype was picked up a small number of times. The chain has TRBV7-9 and TRBJ1-2; the D is unclear. The CDR3 runs 14 residues. Trimming took off 0 bases at V and 2 bases at J, with 7 bases between the two ends. Per germline, CDR1 SEHNR and CDR2 FQNEAQ (reference sequence). The CDR3 nucleotides read TGTGCCAGCAGCTTAGCTGGACCCAACTATGGCTACACCTTC. Translated: CASSLAGPNYGYTF. The variable domain in full, completed from reference TRBV7-9 and TRBJ1-2, reads DTGVSQNPRHKITKRGQNVTFRCDPISEHNRLYWYRQTLGQGPEFLTYFQNEAQLEKSRLLSDRFSAERPKGSFSTLEIQRTEQGDSAMYLCASSLAGPNYGYTFGSGTRLTVV.

As DNA, the CDR3 is TGTGCCAGCAGTTTAGGGTTCGGTCTCCAAGAGACCCAGTACTTC. The encoded protein is CASSLGFGLQETQYF. The gene calls are TRBV12-3 or TRBV12-4 and TRBJ2-5; no clear D. The CDR3 runs to 15 residues. Trimming removed 1 base from V and 1 base from J, with 10 bases in between.

The chain recombines TRBV28 with TRBJ2-1; D remains ambiguous. CDR1 and CDR2 from the germline V gene are MDHEN and SYDVKM. Trimming shortened V by 5 bases and J by 5 bases, and 4 bases separated the two germline ends. This CDR3 has 11 amino acids. CDR3 sequence: CASSINNEQFF. CDR3 bases: TGTGCCAGCAGTATAAACAATGAGCAGTTCTTC.

This clonotype has just a few counts. This chain connects TRBV24-1 to TRBJ2-3; D is possibly TRBD2 (5 bases). The V end was cut by 0 bases, the J end by 11 bases, with 11 bases between. From germline, CDR1 is KGHDR and CDR2 SFDVKD. The CDR3 is 13 amino acids. CDR3: CATSDLGVEGQYF. The CDR3 nucleotides read TGTGCCACCAGTGATTTGGGGGTTGAGGGGCAGTATTTT.

This clonotype has just a few counts. The V and J genes are TRBV20-1 and TRBJ1-5, with D uncertain. Trimming cost V 3 bases and J 4 bases, with 19 bases left between them. The CDR3 has 16 residues. Germline V lookup: CDR1 DFQATT, CDR2 SNEGSKA (reference sequence). The CDR3 sequence: CSARKPGGLGNQPQHF. The CDR3 nucleotides read TGCAGTGCTAGGAAGCCCGGAGGTCTGGGAAATCAGCCCCAGCATTTT.

This clonotype showed up just a few times. The chain employs TRBV30 and TRBJ2-5; D not resolved. V was shortened by 6 bases and J by 0 bases, with 11 bases between the two germline ends. The germline V gene encodes CDR1 GTSNPN and CDR2 SVGIG (reference sequence). The CDR3 runs 13 residues. In DNA, the CDR3 is TGTGCCTGTATGTACGCCAACCAAGAGACCCAGTACTTC. Translated: CACMYANQETQYF. The variable domain in full, completed from reference TRBV30 and TRBJ2-5, reads SQTIHQWPATLVQPVGSPLSLECTVEGTSNPNLYWYRQAAGRGLQLLFYSVGIGQISSEVPQNLSASRPQDRQFILSSKKLLLSDSGFYLCACMYANQETQYFGPGTRLLVL.

The rearrangement links TRBV18 to TRBJ1-4; no definite D call. Germline V gene data show CDR1 as KGHSH and CDR2 as LQKENI. The CDR3 has 16 amino acids. V was trimmed by 0 bases and J by 4 bases, leaving 12 bases between them. CDR3 coding DNA: TGTGCCAGCTCACCACCCGGCACCACCGTTAATGAAAAACTGTTTTTT. This encodes CASSPPGTTVNEKLFF.

This clonotype has only a few counts. The chain employs TRBV24-1 and TRBJ1-2, with D unclear. V was trimmed by 6 bases and J by 8 bases, leaving 18 bases between them. The germline CDR1 and CDR2 sequences are KGHDR and SFDVKD. The CDR3 loop spans 14 amino acids. The CDR3 loop is CATSPNDHWGGYTF. CDR3 in DNA: TGTGCCACCAGTCCTAACGATCACTGGGGAGGCTACACCTTC.